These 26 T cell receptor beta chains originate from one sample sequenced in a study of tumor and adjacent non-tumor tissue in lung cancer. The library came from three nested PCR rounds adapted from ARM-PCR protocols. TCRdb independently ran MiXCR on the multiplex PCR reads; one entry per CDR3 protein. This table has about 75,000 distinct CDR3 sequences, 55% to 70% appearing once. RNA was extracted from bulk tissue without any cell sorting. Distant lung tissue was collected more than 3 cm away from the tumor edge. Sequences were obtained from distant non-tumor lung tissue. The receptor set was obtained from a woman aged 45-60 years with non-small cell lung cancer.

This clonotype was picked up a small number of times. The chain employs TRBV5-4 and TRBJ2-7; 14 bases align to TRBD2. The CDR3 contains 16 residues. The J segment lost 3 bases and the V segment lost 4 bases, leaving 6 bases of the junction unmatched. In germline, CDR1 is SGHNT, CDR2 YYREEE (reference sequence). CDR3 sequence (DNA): TGTGCCAGCAGCCCGGGACTAGCGGGAGTTTACTACGAGCAGTACTTC. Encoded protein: CASSPGLAGVYYEQYF.

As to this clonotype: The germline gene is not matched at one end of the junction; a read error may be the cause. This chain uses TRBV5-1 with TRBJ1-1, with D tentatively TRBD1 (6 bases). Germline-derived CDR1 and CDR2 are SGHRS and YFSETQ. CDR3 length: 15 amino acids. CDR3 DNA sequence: TGCGTCAGCAGCTTAGTTGGCAGGGGTTCTTCTGAAGCTTTCTTT. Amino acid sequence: CVSSLVGRGSSEAFF.

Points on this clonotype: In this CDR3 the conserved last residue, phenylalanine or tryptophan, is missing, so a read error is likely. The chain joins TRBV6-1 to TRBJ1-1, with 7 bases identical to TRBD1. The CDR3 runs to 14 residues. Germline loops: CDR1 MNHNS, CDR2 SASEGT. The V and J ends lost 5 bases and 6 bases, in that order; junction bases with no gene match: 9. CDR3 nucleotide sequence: TGTGCCAGCAGTCCGGGACAGCCTTCATCTGAAGCTTTCATT. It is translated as CASSPGQPSSEAFI.

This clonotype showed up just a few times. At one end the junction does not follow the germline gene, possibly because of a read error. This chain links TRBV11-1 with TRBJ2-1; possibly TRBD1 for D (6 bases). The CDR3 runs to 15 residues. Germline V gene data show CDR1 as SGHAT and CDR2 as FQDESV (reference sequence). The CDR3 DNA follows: TGCGCCAGCAGCCCAGACAGGCTTTCCTACAATGAGCAGTTCTTC. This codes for CASSPDRLSYNEQFF.

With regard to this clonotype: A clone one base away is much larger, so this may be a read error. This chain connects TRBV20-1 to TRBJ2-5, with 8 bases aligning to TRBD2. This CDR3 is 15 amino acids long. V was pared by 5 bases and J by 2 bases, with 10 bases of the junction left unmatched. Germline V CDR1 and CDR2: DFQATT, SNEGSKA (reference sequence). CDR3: CSASRLARGQETQYF. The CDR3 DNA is TGCAGTGCTTCGAGACTAGCGAGAGGACAAGAGACCCAGTACTTC.

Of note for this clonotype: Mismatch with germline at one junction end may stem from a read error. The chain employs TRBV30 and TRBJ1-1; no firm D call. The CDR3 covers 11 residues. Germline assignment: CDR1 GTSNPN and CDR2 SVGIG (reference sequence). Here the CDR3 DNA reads TGTGCCTGGATTATCAGAAGGGAAGCATTCTTT. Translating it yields CAWIIRREAFF.

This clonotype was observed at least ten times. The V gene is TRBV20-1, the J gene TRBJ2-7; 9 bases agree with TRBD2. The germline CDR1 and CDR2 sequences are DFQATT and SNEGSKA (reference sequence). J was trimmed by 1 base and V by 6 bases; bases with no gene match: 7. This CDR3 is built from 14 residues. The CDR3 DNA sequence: TGCAGTGCCGATCTAGCGGGACCTTCCTACGAGCAGTACTTC. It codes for CSADLAGPSYEQYF.

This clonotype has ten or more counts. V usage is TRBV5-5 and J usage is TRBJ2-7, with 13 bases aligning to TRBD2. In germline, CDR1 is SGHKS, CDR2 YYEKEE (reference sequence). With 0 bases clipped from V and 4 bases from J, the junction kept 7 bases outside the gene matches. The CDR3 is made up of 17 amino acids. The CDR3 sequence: CASSLAPRLAGGYEQYF. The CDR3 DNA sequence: TGTGCCAGCAGCTTGGCCCCCAGACTAGCGGGAGGTTACGAGCAGTACTTC.

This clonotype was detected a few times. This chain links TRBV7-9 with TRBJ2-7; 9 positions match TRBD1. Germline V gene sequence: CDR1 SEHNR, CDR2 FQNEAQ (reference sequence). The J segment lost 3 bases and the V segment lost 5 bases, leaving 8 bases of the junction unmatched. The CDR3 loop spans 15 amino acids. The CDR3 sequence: CASSAPGQGYYEQYF. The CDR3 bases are TGTGCCAGCAGCGCCCCGGGACAGGGATACTACGAGCAGTACTTC. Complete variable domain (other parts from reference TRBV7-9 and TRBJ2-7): DTGVSQNPRHKITKRGQNVTFRCDPISEHNRLYWYRQTLGQGPEFLTYFQNEAQLEKSRLLSDRFSAERPKGSFSTLEIQRTEQGDSAMYLCASSAPGQGYYEQYFGPGTRLTVT.

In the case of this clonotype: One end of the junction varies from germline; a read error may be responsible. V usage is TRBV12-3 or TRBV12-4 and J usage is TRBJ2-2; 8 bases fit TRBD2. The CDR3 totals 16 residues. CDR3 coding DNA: TGTGCCAGTAGCAACGCAGCGGGAGTTTTTACCGTGGAGCTGTTTTTT. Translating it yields CASSNAAGVFTVELFF.

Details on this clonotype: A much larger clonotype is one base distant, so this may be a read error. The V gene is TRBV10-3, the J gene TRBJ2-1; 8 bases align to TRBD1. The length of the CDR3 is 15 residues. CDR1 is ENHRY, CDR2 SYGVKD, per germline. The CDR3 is CAISEWTGHDNEHFF. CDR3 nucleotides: TGTGCCATCAGTGAGTGGACAGGGCACGACAATGAGCACTTCTTC.

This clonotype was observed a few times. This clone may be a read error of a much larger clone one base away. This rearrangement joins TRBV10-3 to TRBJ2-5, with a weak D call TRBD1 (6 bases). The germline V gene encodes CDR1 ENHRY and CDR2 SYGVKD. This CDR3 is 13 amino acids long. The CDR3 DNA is TGTGCCACCAGTGAGTCAGGGGTAGAGACCCAGTACTTC. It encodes CATSESGVETQYF.

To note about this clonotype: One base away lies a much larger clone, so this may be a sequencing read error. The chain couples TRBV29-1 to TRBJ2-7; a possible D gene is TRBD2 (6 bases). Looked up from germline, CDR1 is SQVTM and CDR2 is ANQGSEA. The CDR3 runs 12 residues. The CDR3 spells CRVGRVGGEQYF. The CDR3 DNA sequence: TGCAGAGTGGGAAGGGTCGGGGGCGAGCAGTACTTC.

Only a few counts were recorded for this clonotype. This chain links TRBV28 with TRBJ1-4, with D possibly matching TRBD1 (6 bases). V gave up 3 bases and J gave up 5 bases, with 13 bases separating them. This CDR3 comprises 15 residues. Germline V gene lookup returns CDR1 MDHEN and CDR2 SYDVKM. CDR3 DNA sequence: TGTGCCAGCAGTTTTTCCGGGACACCGAATGAAAAACTGTTTTTT. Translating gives CASSFSGTPNEKLFF.

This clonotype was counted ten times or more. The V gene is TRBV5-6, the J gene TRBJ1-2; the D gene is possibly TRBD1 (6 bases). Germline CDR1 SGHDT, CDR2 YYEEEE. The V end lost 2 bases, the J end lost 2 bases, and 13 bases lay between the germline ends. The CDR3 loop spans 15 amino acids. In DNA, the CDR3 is TGTGCCAGCAGCTTCTCCAACAGGGCAAACTATGGCTACACCTTC. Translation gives CASSFSNRANYGYTF.

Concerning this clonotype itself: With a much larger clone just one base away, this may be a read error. CDR3 loop: CSAPSGRTEQYF. The CDR3 nucleotides are TGCAGTGCCCCAAGCGGGAGGACCGAGCAGTACTTC. This chain uses TRBV20-1 with TRBJ2-7; 9 bases fit TRBD2. The CDR3 consists of 12 residues. V lost 6 bases, J lost 6 bases, and 6 bases stayed unmatched. Germline V gene data show CDR1 as DFQATT and CDR2 as SNEGSKA (reference sequence).

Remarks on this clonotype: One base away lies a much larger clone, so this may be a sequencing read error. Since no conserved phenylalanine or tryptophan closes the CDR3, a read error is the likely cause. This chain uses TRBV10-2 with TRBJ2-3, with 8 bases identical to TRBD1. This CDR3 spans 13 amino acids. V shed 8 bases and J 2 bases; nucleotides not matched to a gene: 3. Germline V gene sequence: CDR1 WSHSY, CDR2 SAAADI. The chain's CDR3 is CASWTGNTDTQYS. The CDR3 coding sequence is TGCGCCAGCTGGACAGGGAACACAGATACGCAGTATTCT.

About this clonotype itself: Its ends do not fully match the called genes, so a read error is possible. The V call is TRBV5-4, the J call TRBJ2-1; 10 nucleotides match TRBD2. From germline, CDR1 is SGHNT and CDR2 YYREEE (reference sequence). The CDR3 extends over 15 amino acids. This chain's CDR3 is CPSKPGLANYNEQFF. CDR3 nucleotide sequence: TGTCCCAGCAAGCCGGGACTAGCGAATTACAATGAGCAGTTCTTC.

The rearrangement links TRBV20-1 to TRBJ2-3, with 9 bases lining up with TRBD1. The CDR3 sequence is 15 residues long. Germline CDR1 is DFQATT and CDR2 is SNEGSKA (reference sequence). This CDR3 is CSTIAGTGKTDTQYF. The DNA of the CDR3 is TGCAGCACAATTGCCGGGACAGGGAAAACAGATACGCAGTATTTT.

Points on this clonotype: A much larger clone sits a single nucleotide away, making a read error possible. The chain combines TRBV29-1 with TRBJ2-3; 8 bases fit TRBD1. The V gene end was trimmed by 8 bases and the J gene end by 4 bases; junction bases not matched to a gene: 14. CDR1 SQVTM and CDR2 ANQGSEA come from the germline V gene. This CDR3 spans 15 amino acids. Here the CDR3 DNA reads TGCAGCACCCGAACGCCAGACAGGGGCGCAGATACGCAGTATTTT. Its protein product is CSTRTPDRGADTQYF.

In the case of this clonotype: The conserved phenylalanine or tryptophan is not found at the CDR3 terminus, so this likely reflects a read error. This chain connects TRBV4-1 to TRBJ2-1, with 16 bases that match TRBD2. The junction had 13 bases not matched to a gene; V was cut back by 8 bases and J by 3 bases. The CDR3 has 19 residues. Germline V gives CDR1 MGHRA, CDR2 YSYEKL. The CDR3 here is CASVHPGLAGGNHYNEQFL. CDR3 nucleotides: TGCGCCAGCGTGCACCCGGGACTAGCGGGAGGGAACCACTACAATGAGCAGTTCTTA.

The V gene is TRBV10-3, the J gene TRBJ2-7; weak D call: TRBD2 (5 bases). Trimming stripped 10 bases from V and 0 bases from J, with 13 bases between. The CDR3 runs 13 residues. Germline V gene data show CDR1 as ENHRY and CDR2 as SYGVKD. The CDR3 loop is CATSEGTSYEQYF. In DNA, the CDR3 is TGTGCCACCAGCGAGGGTACCTCCTACGAGCAGTACTTC.

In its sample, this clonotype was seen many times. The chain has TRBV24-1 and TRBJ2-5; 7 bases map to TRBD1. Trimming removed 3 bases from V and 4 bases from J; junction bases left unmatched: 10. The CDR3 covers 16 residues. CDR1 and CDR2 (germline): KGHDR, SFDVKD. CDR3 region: CATSDPTPTGIETQYF. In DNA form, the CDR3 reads TGTGCCACCAGTGATCCAACTCCGACAGGGATAGAGACCCAGTACTTC.

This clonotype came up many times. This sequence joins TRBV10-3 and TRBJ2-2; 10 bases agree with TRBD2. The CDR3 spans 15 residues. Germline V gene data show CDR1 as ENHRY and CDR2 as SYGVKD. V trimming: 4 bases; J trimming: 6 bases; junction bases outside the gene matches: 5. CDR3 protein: CAISVLAGDSGELFF. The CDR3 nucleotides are TGTGCCATCAGTGTCCTAGCGGGAGATTCCGGGGAGCTGTTTTTT.

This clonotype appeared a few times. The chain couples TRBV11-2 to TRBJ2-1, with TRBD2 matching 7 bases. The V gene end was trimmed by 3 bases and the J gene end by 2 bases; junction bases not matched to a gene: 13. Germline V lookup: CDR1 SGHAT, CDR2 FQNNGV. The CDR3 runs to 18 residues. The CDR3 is CASSFSTGGGGTYNEQFF. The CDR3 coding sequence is TGTGCCAGCAGCTTTTCGACTGGCGGGGGAGGGACCTACAATGAGCAGTTCTTC.

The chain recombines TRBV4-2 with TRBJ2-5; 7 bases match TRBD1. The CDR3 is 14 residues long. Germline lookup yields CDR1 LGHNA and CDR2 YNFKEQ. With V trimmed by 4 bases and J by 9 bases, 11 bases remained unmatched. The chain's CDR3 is CASSPEQGVEAQYF. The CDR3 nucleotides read TGTGCCAGCAGCCCAGAGCAGGGGGTGGAGGCCCAGTACTTC.